The source of this T cell receptor (beta chain) is a study of blood T cell repertoires in COVID-19. Background on the study: Material from acute and convalescent COVID-19 was sourced from the United States, Italy and Spain. In each case, the material was cDNA or gDNA derived from T cells, B-cell-depleted T cells, or PBMCs.

With 1 base removed from V and 9 bases from J, the gap between germline ends came to 9 bases. The CDR3 sequence is 12 residues long. Germline loops: CDR1 LNHDA, CDR2 SQIVND (reference sequence). Participants spanned ages roughly 18 to 90 years and resided in about two dozen US areas. Cohort 3 recovered donors had two negative PCRs, clearance, or symptom resolution. The data were produced by immunoSEQ multiplex PCR, yet TCRdb's version contains in-frame clones alone and is incomplete. The sample records a few hundred thousand clones, over 75% being singletons. Sequencing used PBMCs or T cells enriched from blood (not recorded which). The receptor comes from a man aged 40-50 years who had recovered from COVID-19. This chain links TRBV19 with TRBJ1-2; D gene ambiguous. The CDR3 DNA sequence: TGTGCCAGTAGTATAGGTGGGAGGAGCTACACCTTC. This codes for CASSIGGRSYTF.